Each of the 11 T cell receptor beta chains below was sequenced from the same sample in a study of cytomegalovirus exposure and HLA in healthy donors. Researchers ran the PCR with 60 Vbeta and 13 Jbeta primers. Sequencing used immunoSEQ multiplex PCR; TCRdb keeps in-frame clones, though not all of them. This sample yields 90,000 to 100,000 clones, of which approximately 80% are seen a single time; about 5% belongs to the top ten. The sequenced material came from PBMCs. These receptors all come from a woman in her thirties or forties in good health and CMV-seronegative.

The V gene is TRBV5-1, the J gene TRBJ2-7, with D uncertain. Trimming cost V 0 bases and J 1 base, with 8 bases left between them. The CDR3 length is 14 residues. The germline gives CDR1 SGHRS, CDR2 YFSETQ. Here the CDR3 DNA reads TGCGCCAGCAGCTTGGTGGCTTCTTCCTACGAGCAGTACTTC. This translates into CASSLVASSYEQYF.

About this clone: One end of the junction varies from germline; a read error may be responsible. This sequence joins TRBV7-2 and TRBJ2-7; 7 bases agree with TRBD1. The germline V gene encodes CDR1 SGHTA and CDR2 FQGNSA. This CDR3 spans 11 amino acids. The CDR3 sequence is CASSIDRAPFF. CDR3 DNA: TGTGCCAGCAGCATAGACAGGGCTCCCTTCTTC.

This clone was observed once. This chain joins TRBV7-8 and TRBJ1-6; no definite D call. The CDR3 has 12 amino acids. Per germline, CDR1 SGHVS and CDR2 FQNEAQ. Trimming removed 5 bases from V and 11 bases from J, with 10 bases in between. The CDR3 here is CASSPGRAPLHF. Here the CDR3 DNA reads TGTGCCAGCAGCCCCGGTCGTGCACCCCTCCACTTT. The full variable domain, with the rest looked up from reference TRBV7-8 and TRBJ1-6, is GAGVSQSPRYKVAKRGQDVALRCDPISGHVSLFWYQQALGQGPEFLTYFQNEAQLDKSGLPSDRFFAERPEGSVSTLKIQRTQQEDSAVYLCASSPGRAPLHFGNGTRLTVT.

This clone turned up a few times. The chain is built from TRBV7-2 and TRBJ2-3, with 9 bases matching TRBD2. The CDR3 extends over 15 amino acids. CDR1 and CDR2 (germline): SGHTA, FQGNSA. V shed 3 bases, J shed 4 bases, and the junction held 5 bases outside the gene matches. The CDR3, as DNA: TGTGCCAGCAGCTTGCGGGGGGGCTTACCAGATACGCAGTATTTT. It specifies CASSLRGGLPDTQYF.

The gene calls are TRBV6-5 and TRBJ2-1, with D tentatively TRBD2 (6 bases). Germline V gene sequence: CDR1 MNHEY, CDR2 SVGAGI. This CDR3 contains 15 residues. The V and J ends lost 5 bases and 1 base respectively, with 12 bases between them. The CDR3 nucleotides are TGTGCCAGCAGTCCACTAGCAAGGTCCTACAATGAGCAGTTCTTC. The encoded protein is CASSPLARSYNEQFF.

This rearrangement joins TRBV11-2 to TRBJ2-7, with D possibly matching TRBD2 (6 bases). Per the germline V gene, CDR1 is SGHAT and CDR2 is FQNNGV. The CDR3 contains 12 residues. Trimming stripped 3 bases from V and 4 bases from J, with 7 bases between. CDR3 coding DNA: TGTGCCAGCAGCTTGAGCGGGTACGAGCAGTACTTC. Protein product: CASSLSGYEQYF.

The chain is built from TRBV6-1 and TRBJ1-6, with a tentative D call TRBD1 (5 bases). V lost 6 bases and J 6 bases, leaving 12 bases between the germline ends. The V gene's germline CDR1 is MNHNS and CDR2 SASEGT. This CDR3 comprises 14 residues. The CDR3 loop is CASRAGFANSPLHF. The CDR3 region has the DNA TGTGCCAGCAGAGCAGGGTTCGCTAATTCACCCCTCCACTTT.

V is TRBV2 and J is TRBJ2-3, with D maybe TRBD2 (6 bases). Germline assignment: CDR1 SNHLY and CDR2 FYNNEI. Trimming removed 4 bases at V and 4 bases at J, with 12 bases between. CDR3 length: 14 residues. This CDR3 reads CASSGEVRSDTQYF. The CDR3 DNA is TGTGCCAGCAGTGGGGAGGTTCGATCAGATACGCAGTATTTT.

V and J are TRBV5-4 and TRBJ1-3; 7 bases align to TRBD1. The germline gives CDR1 SGHNT, CDR2 YYREEE (reference sequence). V was pared by 0 bases and J by 2 bases, with 2 bases of the junction left unmatched. The CDR3 runs 15 residues. The CDR3 DNA sequence: TGTGCCAGCAGCTTGGATGGACAGGCTGGAAACACCATATATTTT. It is translated as CASSLDGQAGNTIYF.

This chain uses TRBV27 with TRBJ2-5, with TRBD1 identical over 9 bases. The V segment lost 6 bases and the J segment 5 bases; nucleotides outside the gene matches: 1. The CDR3 is 12 residues long. The germline CDR1 and CDR2 sequences are MNHEY and SMNVEV (reference sequence). CDR3 amino acids: CASRDRGETQYF. In DNA, the CDR3 is TGTGCCAGCAGAGACAGGGGGGAGACCCAGTACTTC.

This clone was recorded once. This chain links TRBV7-9 with TRBJ2-3, with TRBD2 identical over 11 bases. The CDR3 covers 14 residues. The V segment lost 6 bases and the J segment 6 bases; nucleotides outside the gene matches: 5. CDR1 is SEHNR and CDR2 is FQNEAQ in the germline V gene (reference sequence). The CDR3 here is CASRLAGVGDTQYF. The CDR3, as DNA: TGTGCCAGCAGACTAGCGGGGGTGGGGGATACGCAGTATTTT.